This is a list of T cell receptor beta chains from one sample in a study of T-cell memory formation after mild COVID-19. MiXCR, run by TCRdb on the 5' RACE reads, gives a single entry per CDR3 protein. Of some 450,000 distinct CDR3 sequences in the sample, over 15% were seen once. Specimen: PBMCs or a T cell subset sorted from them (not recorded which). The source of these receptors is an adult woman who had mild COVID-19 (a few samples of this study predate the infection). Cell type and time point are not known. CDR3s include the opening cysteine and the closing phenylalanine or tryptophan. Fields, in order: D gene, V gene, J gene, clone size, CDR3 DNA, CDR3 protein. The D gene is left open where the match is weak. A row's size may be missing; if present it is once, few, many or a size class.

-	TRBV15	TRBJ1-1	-	TGTGCCACCACCCTGGACAGGAACACTGAAGCTTTCTTT	CATTLDRNTEAFF
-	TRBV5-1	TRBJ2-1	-	TGCGCCAGCAGCGCACAGTACAATGAGCAGTTCTTC	CASSAQYNEQFF
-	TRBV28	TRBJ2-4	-	TGTGCCAGCAGTTTAGGGACGTCCATCCTCACGGACTTC	CASSLGTSILTDF
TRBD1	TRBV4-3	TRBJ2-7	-	TGCGCCAGCAGCCAAGGAGAGACAGGGGAGTACTTC	CASSQGETGEYF
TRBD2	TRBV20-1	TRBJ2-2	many	TGCAGTGCTAGAGTTTCAAGCGGGAGGCCGGACACCGGGGAGCTGTTTTTT	CSARVSSGRPDTGELFF
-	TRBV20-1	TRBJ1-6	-	TGCAGTGCTAGGGTCCCGGGAAATTCACCCCTCCACTTT	CSARVPGNSPLHF
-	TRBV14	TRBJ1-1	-	TGTGCCAGCAGCCAAGATTGGCTGGGGGTGACTGAAGCTTTCTTT	CASSQDWLGVTEAFF
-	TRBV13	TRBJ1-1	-	TGTGCCAGCAGCTTCGACAGAATTAACACTGAAGCTTTCTTT	CASSFDRINTEAFF
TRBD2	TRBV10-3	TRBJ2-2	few	TGTGCCATCAGTGATCAGTCTAGCGGGAGTCTCCGGGAGCTGTTTTTT	CAISDQSSGSLRELFF
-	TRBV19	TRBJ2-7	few	TGTGCCAGTAGTGGCCGGGACTCGCGTTACGAGCAGTACTTC	CASSGRDSRYEQYF
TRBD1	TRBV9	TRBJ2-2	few	TGTGCCAGCAGCGCCCCCGGGACAGGGTGGTCCGGGGAGCTGTTTTTT	CASSAPGTGWSGELFF
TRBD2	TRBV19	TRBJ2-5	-	TGTGCCAGTAGTCCTGGGACTAGCGCAACTCTACAAGAGACCCAGTACTTC	CASSPGTSATLQETQYF
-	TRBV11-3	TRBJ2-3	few	TGTGCCAGCAGCCTCAGGCGGGGCGGCTCGCAGTATTTT	CASSLRRGGSQYF
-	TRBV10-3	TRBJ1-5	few	TGTGCCATCAGTGATCTTGGCAATCAGCCCCAGCATTTT	CAISDLGNQPQHF
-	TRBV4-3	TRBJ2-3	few	TGCGCCAGCAGCCCGACGCAGTTGGGTGGCACAGATACGCAGTATTTT	CASSPTQLGGTDTQYF
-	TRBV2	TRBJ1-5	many	TGTGCCAGCAGTGAAGGAGGGGCACGTAATCAGCCCCAGCATTTT	CASSEGGARNQPQHF
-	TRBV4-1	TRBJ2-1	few	TGCGCCAGCAGCCAACAGGGGGGGCAAAATGAGCAGTTCTTC	CASSQQGGQNEQFF
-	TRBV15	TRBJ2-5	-	TGTGCCACCAGCAGGCCAGGAGCGGGTGACCGAGAGACCCAGTACTTC	CATSRPGAGDRETQYF
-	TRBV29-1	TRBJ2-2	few	TGCAGCGTTCGTTGGGGAAATACCGGGGAGCTGTTTTTT	CSVRWGNTGELFF
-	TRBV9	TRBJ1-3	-	TGTGCCAGCAGCGAAAGCTCTGGAAACACCATATATTTT	CASSESSGNTIYF
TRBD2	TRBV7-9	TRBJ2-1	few	TGTGCCAGCAGCTTAGCGTTAGCGGGAGTTCTCAATGAGCAGTTCTTC	CASSLALAGVLNEQFF
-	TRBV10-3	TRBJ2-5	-	TGTGCCATCAGTGAGATCGGAAACCAAGAGACCCAGTACTTC	CAISEIGNQETQYF
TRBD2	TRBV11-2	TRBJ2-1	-	TGTGCCAGCAGCTTAGTGTCTAGCGGGAGATCCGGTGAGCAGTTCTTC	CASSLVSSGRSGEQFF
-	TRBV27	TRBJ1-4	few	TGTGCCAGCAGTGAGACGGGGGGAAGGCAGGAAAAACTGTTTTTT	CASSETGGRQEKLFF
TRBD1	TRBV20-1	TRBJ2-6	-	TGCAGTGCTAGAGATCGGACAGGATCCGGGGCCAACGTCCTGACTTTC	CSARDRTGSGANVLTF
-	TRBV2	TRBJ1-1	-	TGTGCCAGCAGTGTGGACAGATACACTGAAGCTTTCTTT	CASSVDRYTEAFF
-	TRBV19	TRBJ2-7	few	TGTGCCAGTAGTATCGATCGACAGGAGTCCTACGAGCAGTACTTC	CASSIDRQESYEQYF
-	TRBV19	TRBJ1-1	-	TGTGCCAGTAGTAAGGGTTCTCTTGAAGCTTTCTTT	CASSKGSLEAFF
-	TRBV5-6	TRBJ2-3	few	TGTGCCAGCAGCTTGCTCAGCGTGGCGGAGCCGGTCACAGATACGCAGTATTTT	CASSLLSVAEPVTDTQYF
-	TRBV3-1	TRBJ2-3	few	TGTGCCAGCAGCCCTAGCGCAGCTTTGGGCACAGATACGCAGTATTTT	CASSPSAALGTDTQYF
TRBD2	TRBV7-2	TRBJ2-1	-	TGTGCCAGCAGCCTCATAAGCGGGACTACAGATGAGCAGTTCTTC	CASSLISGTTDEQFF
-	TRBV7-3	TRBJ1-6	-	TGTGCCAGCAGCTTAATAGCGGGGGCGAATTCACCCCTCCACTTT	CASSLIAGANSPLHF
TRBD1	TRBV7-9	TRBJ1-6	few	TGTGCCAGCAGGGAAACAGGGGGTACAAATTCACCCCTCCACTTT	CASRETGGTNSPLHF
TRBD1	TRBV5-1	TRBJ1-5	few	TGCGCCAGCAGCTTGGGAGACAGGGGCCAGCCCCAGCATTTT	CASSLGDRGQPQHF
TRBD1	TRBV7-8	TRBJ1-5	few	TGTGCCAGCAGCCGAGGACAGGGCATCTTAGGCAATCAGCCCCAGCATTTT	CASSRGQGILGNQPQHF
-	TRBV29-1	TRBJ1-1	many	TGCAGCGTTGATCCCTCGAACACTGAAGCTTTCTTT	CSVDPSNTEAFF
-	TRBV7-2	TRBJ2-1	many	TGTGCCAGCAGCTTATTCCCCCACAGCGGGCTGAGCTCCTACAATGAGCAGTTCTTC	CASSLFPHSGLSSYNEQFF
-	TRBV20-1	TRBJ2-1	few	TGCAGTGCTAGCGGGGGGCGTTTAGAGCAGTTCTTC	CSASGGRLEQFF
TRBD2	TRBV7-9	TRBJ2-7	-	TGTGCCAGCAGCTTAGCGGTCGGACTAGCGGCGTCCTACGAGCAGTACTTC	CASSLAVGLAASYEQYF
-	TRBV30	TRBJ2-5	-	TGTGCCTGGAGCGGGAGCGCCCAAGAGACCCAGTACTTC	CAWSGSAQETQYF
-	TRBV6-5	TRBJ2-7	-	TGTGCCAGCAGTGCCCAGGGGAGATGGAGCGAGCAGTACTTC	CASSAQGRWSEQYF
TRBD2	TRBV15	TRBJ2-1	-	TGTGCCACCAGCAGGGGGGGGAGCTCCTACAATGAGCAGTTCTTC	CATSRGGSSYNEQFF
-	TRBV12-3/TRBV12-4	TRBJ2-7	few	TGTGCCAGCAGAGCCGGGACGGCGTACGAGCAGTACTTC	CASRAGTAYEQYF
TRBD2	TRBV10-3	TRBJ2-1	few	TGTGCCATCAGTACCGGGACTAGCGGGGGCTACAATGAGCAGTTCTTC	CAISTGTSGGYNEQFF
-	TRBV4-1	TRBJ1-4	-	TGCGCCAGCAGCCGGGGCGGCGGGGAGGAAAAACTGTTTTTT	CASSRGGGEEKLFF
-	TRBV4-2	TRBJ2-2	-	TGTGCCAGCAGCCCAGTAGTGGTGAACACCGGGGAGCTGTTTTTT	CASSPVVVNTGELFF
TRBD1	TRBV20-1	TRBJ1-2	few	TGCAGTGCGGCACAGGGGGAATATGGCTACACCTTC	CSAAQGEYGYTF